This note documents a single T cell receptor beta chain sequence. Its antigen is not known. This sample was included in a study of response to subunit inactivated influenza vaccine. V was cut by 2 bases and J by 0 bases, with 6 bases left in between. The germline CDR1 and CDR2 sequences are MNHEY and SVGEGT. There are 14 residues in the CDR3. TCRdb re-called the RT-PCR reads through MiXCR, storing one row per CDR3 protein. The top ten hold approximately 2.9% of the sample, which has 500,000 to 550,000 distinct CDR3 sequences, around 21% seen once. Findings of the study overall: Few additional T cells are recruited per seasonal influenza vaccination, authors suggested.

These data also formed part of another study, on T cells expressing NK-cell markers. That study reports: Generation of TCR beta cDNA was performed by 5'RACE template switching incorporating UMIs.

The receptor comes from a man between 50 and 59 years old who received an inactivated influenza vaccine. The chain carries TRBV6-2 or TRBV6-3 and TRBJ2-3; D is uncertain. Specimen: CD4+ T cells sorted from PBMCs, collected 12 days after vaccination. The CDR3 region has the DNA TGTGCCAGCAGTTACGGTCTTAGCACAGATACGCAGTATTTT. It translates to CASSYGLSTDTQYF.